This TCR beta chain was recovered during a study of brain T cells in children with intractable seizures. Germline CDR1 is MNHEY and CDR2 is SMNVEV (reference sequence). CDR3 size: 15 residues. V shed 5 bases and J shed 5 bases, with 15 bases lying between them. Assay: immunoSEQ multiplex PCR; the TCRdb copy retains only in-frame clones and omits some. The data contain 300,000 to 400,000 clones, roughly 92% of them seen just once; the ten biggest clones take up about 5.8%. Time point here: blood from clinic visit 5 months post-surgery; TSC patient then seizure free. This sequence originates from a boy under three years old with tuberous sclerosis and intractable seizures. The V call is TRBV27, the J call TRBJ2-2; D uncertain. The sample here was peripheral blood, taken more than 4 months after surgery. DNA for the CDR3: TGTGCCAGCAGTCCCTCCTATCGGGCTACCGGGGAGCTGTTTTTT. This translates into CASSPSYRATGELFF.